One and the same sample provided the 26 T cell receptor beta chains below, sequenced in a study of control samples from healthy donors and cancer patients. Profiled with immunoSEQ multiplex PCR; TCRdb holds only in-frame clones, not every one. The data show 130,000 or so clones, approximately 94% seen once. The sample comprised blood. The receptors were gathered from a man aged 35 to 55 in good health.

V and J are TRBV21-1 and TRBJ2-7; the table's D call, TRBD1, has no DNA check behind it. TRBV21-1 is termed a pseudogene. This CDR3 spans 16 amino acids. Here the CDR3 DNA reads TGTGCCAGCAGGGCCGACAGGGGACTTGATCTCTACGAGCAGTACTTC. This translates into CASRADRGLDLYEQYF.

The rearrangement uses TRBV6-5 and TRBJ1-4; tentatively, D is TRBD1 (5 bases). This CDR3 spans 12 amino acids. V was pared by 9 bases and J by 10 bases, with 15 bases between. CDR1 is MNHEY, CDR2 SVGAGI, per germline. The CDR3 is CASRGVEGKLFF. The DNA for the CDR3 is TGTGCCAGTCGGGGGGTAGAGGGAAAACTGTTTTTT.

The chain uses TRBV25-1 and TRBJ2-5, with D possibly TRBD1 on 5 matching bases. This CDR3 comprises 16 residues. The germline gives CDR1 MGHDK, CDR2 SYGVNS. V lost 1 base and J lost 5, with 17 bases in between. This CDR3 is CASSESRAVVFETQYF. CDR3 DNA: TGTGCCAGCAGTGAATCCAGGGCGGTAGTCTTTGAGACCCAGTACTTC.

The J gene is TRBJ2-5, the V gene TRBV7-9, with D uncertain. From germline, CDR1 is SEHNR and CDR2 FQNEAQ (reference sequence). V lost 5 bases and J 3 bases, leaving 16 bases between the germline ends. The CDR3 consists of 15 residues. CDR3 nucleotides: TGTGCCAGCAGCACTAAAGGACGGCCGGAAGAGACCCAGTACTTC. Encoded protein: CASSTKGRPEETQYF.

This chain links TRBV6-5 with TRBJ1-5, with D perhaps matching TRBD1 (6 bases). V was shortened by 6 bases and J by 4 bases, with 10 bases between the two germline ends. Germline V gene lookup returns CDR1 MNHEY and CDR2 SVGAGI. The length of the CDR3 is 13 residues. The CDR3 sequence: CASSVTGNQPQHF. In nucleotides, the CDR3 is TGTGCCAGCAGCGTAACAGGGAATCAGCCCCAGCATTTT.

This clone is a singleton in its sample. V and J are TRBV7-2 and TRBJ1-5; no clear D. Trimming pared 0 bases from V and 5 bases from J, leaving 5 bases between. The CDR3 is made up of 13 amino acids. Germline lookup yields CDR1 SGHTA and CDR2 FQGNSA. The CDR3 spells CASSLALYQPQHF. DNA for the CDR3: TGTGCCAGCAGCTTAGCGCTTTATCAGCCCCAGCATTTT. The whole variable domain, filled in from reference TRBV7-2 and TRBJ1-5, reads GAGVSQSPSNKVTEKGKDVELRCDPISGHTALYWYRQSLGQGLEFLIYFQGNSAPDKSGLPSDRFSAERTGGSVSTLTIQRTQQEDSAVYLCASSLALYQPQHFGDGTRLSIL.

The table lists this clone with a count of one. The genes are TRBV28 and TRBJ2-1; 10 bases match TRBD2. The CDR3 spans 13 residues. Germline CDR1 and CDR2: MDHEN and SYDVKM. The V segment lost 6 bases and the J segment 8 bases; nucleotides outside the gene matches: 4. Here the CDR3 reads CASRLAGWDEQFF. CDR3 nucleotide sequence: TGTGCCAGCAGACTAGCGGGATGGGATGAGCAGTTCTTC.

The chain employs TRBV5-4 and TRBJ1-3; no clear D. The germline V gene encodes CDR1 SGHNT and CDR2 YYREEE (reference sequence). V lost 2 bases and J 1 base, leaving 7 bases between the germline ends. This CDR3 region has 14 residues. The CDR3 nucleotides read TGTGCCAGCAGCTTCGAGGTTTCTGGAAACACCATATATTTT. Translating gives CASSFEVSGNTIYF.

The chain has TRBV9 and TRBJ2-3; 7 bases line up with TRBD1. This CDR3 comprises 18 residues. With 0 bases clipped from V and 1 base from J, the junction kept 11 bases outside the gene matches. Germline CDR1 and CDR2: SGDLS and YYNGEE. The CDR3 bases are TGTGCCAGCAGCGTAGTTCGAGAAGGGACAGATCGCACAGATACGCAGTATTTT. It is translated as CASSVVREGTDRTDTQYF.

The CDR3 DNA is TGTGCCAGCCCCTCGACGGATCGCTCTGGGGCCAACGTCCTGACTTTC. This sequence encodes CASPSTDRSGANVLTF. This chain uses TRBV7-9 with TRBJ2-6; no definite D call. CDR3 length equals 16 residues. The germline CDR1 and CDR2 sequences are SEHNR and FQNEAQ (reference sequence). Trimming removed 8 bases at V and 0 bases at J, with 14 bases between.

The chain employs TRBV19 and TRBJ2-1; D is perhaps TRBD1 (6 bases). CDR1 is LNHDA and CDR2 is SQIVND in the germline V gene (reference sequence). The CDR3 loop spans 13 amino acids. The V gene lost 10 bases and the J gene lost 10 bases, with 20 bases spanning the gap. CDR3 coding DNA: TGTGCCACTCGCTGGACAGCTGTTGGCGAGCAGTTCTTC. The encoded protein is CATRWTAVGEQFF.

This clone has just one count. Written as DNA, the CDR3 is TGTGCCAGCAGCCAGGAGGAGAGAACCTATGGCTACACCTTC. It codes for CASSQEERTYGYTF. The rearrangement uses TRBV3-1 (or the pseudogene TRBV3-2) and TRBJ1-2; no clear D. The CDR3 has 14 amino acids. V was trimmed by 3 bases and J by 4 bases, leaving 12 bases between them. Germline lookup yields CDR1 LGHDT and CDR2 YNNKEL (reference sequence).

The V gene is TRBV28, the J gene TRBJ2-5, with 10 positions matching TRBD2. This CDR3 region has 16 residues. V dropped 5 bases and J dropped 3; count of bases not matched to a gene: 9. Germline V lookup: CDR1 MDHEN, CDR2 SYDVKM. The CDR3 sequence is CASSIPATSGKETQYF. CDR3 bases: TGTGCCAGCAGTATCCCAGCAACTAGCGGGAAAGAGACCCAGTACTTC.

The V call is TRBV4-2, the J call TRBJ1-2, with 7 bases fitting TRBD1. Looked up from germline, CDR1 is LGHNA and CDR2 is YNFKEQ. The CDR3 has 14 amino acids. V lost 0 bases to trimming and J lost 4 bases; unmatched junction nucleotides: 2. Here the CDR3 DNA reads TGTGCCAGCAGCCAAGAAAGGGGGCTCTATGGCTACACCTTC. Its translation is CASSQERGLYGYTF.

The V call is TRBV14, the J call TRBJ1-6, with a possible D match to TRBD1 (5 bases). V gave up 5 bases and J gave up 13 bases, with 18 bases separating them. The germline CDR1 and CDR2 sequences are SGHDN and FVKESK. The CDR3 is 14 amino acids. In nucleotides, the CDR3 is TGTGCCAGCAGCGAGGGACGGGTGATAGGCCCCCTCCACTTT. It specifies CASSEGRVIGPLHF.

This chain connects TRBV19 to TRBJ1-1, with TRBD1 identical over 11 bases. The CDR3 runs to 13 residues. Trimming removed 4 bases from V and 10 bases from J; junction bases left unmatched: 5. Per the germline V gene, CDR1 is LNHDA and CDR2 is SQIVND (reference sequence). In DNA form, the CDR3 reads TGTGCCAGTAGTACGGACAGGGGGCTGAGAGCTTTCTTT. Protein product: CASSTDRGLRAFF.

The chain combines TRBV18 with TRBJ1-6; 8 bases align to TRBD1. There are 14 residues in the CDR3. Losses at the gene ends were 5 bases for V and 11 bases for J; bases not matched to a gene: 8. CDR1 and CDR2 from the germline V gene are KGHSH and LQKENI. The CDR3 loop is CASSTGQVSAPLHF. The CDR3 nucleotides are TGTGCCAGCTCAACGGGACAGGTATCGGCACCCCTCCACTTT.

V is TRBV7-8 and J is TRBJ1-3; 7 nucleotides align to TRBD1. CDR3 length equals 16 residues. Germline CDR1 and CDR2: SGHVS and FQNEAQ. Unmatched junction bases numbered 2, after V lost 0 bases and J lost 0 bases. CDR3 in DNA: TGTGCCAGCAGCTTAGCCGACAGGGCCTCTGGAAACACCATATATTTT. This encodes CASSLADRASGNTIYF.

The rearrangement uses TRBV6-5 and TRBJ1-1; TRBD1 matches 7 bases. The CDR3 runs 15 residues. V shed 5 bases, J shed 1 base, and the junction held 7 bases outside the gene matches. Germline CDR1 and CDR2: MNHEY and SVGAGI. CDR3 nucleotide sequence: TGTGCCAGCAGTCGACAGGGTGGTGGGAACACTGAAGCTTTCTTT. It yields the protein CASSRQGGGNTEAFF.

In its sample, this clone was seen once. The CDR3 nucleotides read TGTGCCAGCAGCGGCCGGGACAGGGGTTCACCCCTCCACTTT. Amino acid sequence: CASSGRDRGSPLHF. The chain couples TRBV5-5 to TRBJ1-6, with 10 bases that match TRBD1. The length of the CDR3 is 14 residues. Germline CDR1 and CDR2: SGHKS and YYEKEE (reference sequence). V was pared by 4 bases and J by 9 bases, with 4 bases of the junction left unmatched.

This sequence joins TRBV13 and TRBJ2-1; tentatively, D is TRBD1 or TRBD2 (5 bases each). The germline gives CDR1 PRHDT, CDR2 FYEKMQ (reference sequence). Trimming removed 4 bases at V and 14 bases at J, with 12 bases between. This CDR3 is 11 amino acids long. CDR3 DNA: TGTGCCAGCAGCTCCGGGGCCGCGGAGTTCTTC. Protein sequence: CASSSGAAEFF.

The chain couples TRBV7-9 to TRBJ1-1; possible D gene TRBD1, 5 bases. V gave up 3 bases and J gave up 10 bases, with 15 bases separating them. The CDR3 extends over 13 amino acids. In germline, CDR1 is SEHNR, CDR2 FQNEAQ (reference sequence). This chain's CDR3 is CASSFSGTGGAFF. The DNA for the CDR3 is TGTGCCAGCAGCTTTTCGGGGACTGGGGGAGCTTTCTTT.

The chain uses TRBV18 and TRBJ1-3; D gene uncertain. The CDR3 contains 15 residues. V was pared by 3 bases and J by 4 bases, with 13 bases between. Germline CDR1 and CDR2: KGHSH and LQKENI. For the CDR3, the DNA is TGTGCCAGCTCACCCCGAGAGGGTAGCGGAAACACCATATATTTT. It translates to CASSPREGSGNTIYF. The complete variable domain, with remaining parts taken from reference TRBV18 and TRBJ1-3, reads NAGVMQNPRHLVRRRGQEARLRCSPMKGHSHVYWYRQLPEEGLKFMVYLQKENIIDESGMPKERFSAEFPKEGPSILRIQQVVRGDSAAYFCASSPREGSGNTIYFGEGSWLTVV.

The rearrangement links TRBV2 to TRBJ1-6; the D is unclear. CDR1 and CDR2 from the germline V gene are SNHLY and FYNNEI. The V end lost 3 bases, the J end lost 0 bases, and 9 bases lay between the germline ends. The CDR3 sequence is 16 residues long. CDR3 sequence reads: CASSETRSSYNSPLHF. CDR3 sequence (DNA): TGTGCCAGCAGTGAGACGCGTAGCTCCTATAATTCACCCCTCCACTTT. The whole variable domain, filled in from reference TRBV2 and TRBJ1-6, reads EPEVTQTPSHQVTQMGQEVILRCVPISNHLYFYWYRQILGQKVEFLVSFYNNEISEKSEIFDDQFSVERPDGSNFTLKIRSTKLEDSAMYFCASSETRSSYNSPLHFGNGTRLTVT.

This chain joins TRBV24-1 and TRBJ2-3, with a tentative D call TRBD1 (6 bases). The CDR3 has 17 residues. Germline CDR1 reads KGHDR; CDR2 reads SFDVKD. Trimming stripped 4 bases from V and 0 bases from J, with 16 bases between. The DNA for the CDR3 is TGTGCCACCAGTGACATCGGGACATCTACGAGCACAGATACGCAGTATTTT. Its translation: CATSDIGTSTSTDTQYF.

The CDR3 reads CASRVDRGGGYTF. The CDR3 region has the DNA TGTGCCAGCAGAGTCGACAGGGGAGGTGGCTACACCTTC. This sequence joins TRBV12-3 or TRBV12-4 and TRBJ1-2; 8 positions match TRBD1. After removal of 6 bases from V and 7 bases from J, the junction contained 7 bases not matched to a gene. The CDR3 is 13 residues long.